The 10 T cell receptor beta chains in this list originate from one sample, sequenced in a study of cytomegalovirus exposure and HLA in healthy donors. Use of 60 Vbeta and 13 Jbeta primers characterized the PCR. TCRdb's copy holds only in-frame clones and misses some; the assay was immunoSEQ multiplex PCR. Among about 150,000 clones, less than 85% were seen once, and the ten largest hold about 6.1%. Input material: PBMCs. These receptors were taken from a woman between 45 and 65 years old in good health and CMV-seropositive.

This chain connects TRBV5-1 to TRBJ1-1; D perhaps matches TRBD1 (5 bases). There are 15 residues in the CDR3. Germline V gene sequence: CDR1 SGHRS, CDR2 YFSETQ. The V end lost 6 bases, the J end lost 1 base, and 16 bases lay between the germline ends. CDR3 in DNA: TGCGCCAGCACTTCGTTAGGAGGGGAGAACACTGAAGCTTTCTTT. Residues: CASTSLGGENTEAFF. Drawing the rest from reference TRBV5-1 and TRBJ1-1, the complete variable domain is KAGVTQTPRYLIKTRGQQVTLSCSPISGHRSVSWYQQTPGQGLQFLFEYFSETQRNKGNFPGRFSGRQFSNSRSEMNVSTLELGDSALYLCASTSLGGENTEAFFGQGTRLTVV.

The rearrangement links TRBV7-9 to TRBJ1-1; D unresolved. This CDR3 comprises 13 residues. Trimming took 6 bases from V and 0 from J, leaving 8 bases between them. CDR1 is SEHNR, CDR2 FQNEAQ, per germline (reference sequence). Here the CDR3 reads CASRKGVNTEAFF. The CDR3 DNA sequence: TGTGCCAGCAGAAAAGGAGTGAACACTGAAGCTTTCTTT.

The V and J genes are TRBV6-1 and TRBJ2-7; D gene ambiguous. Trimming cost V 11 bases and J 1 base, with 6 bases left between them. From germline, CDR1 is MNHNS and CDR2 SASEGT. CDR3 length: 10 residues. The DNA of the CDR3 is TGTGCCCACGGGTCCTACGAGCAGTACTTC. Translation: CAHGSYEQYF.

The J gene is TRBJ1-6, the V gene TRBV6-5; D is perhaps TRBD1 (6 bases). V was trimmed by 6 bases and J by 5 bases, leaving 11 bases between them. The CDR3 extends over 14 amino acids. The germline gives CDR1 MNHEY, CDR2 SVGAGI. CDR3: CASRSQGDNSPLHF. The CDR3 bases are TGTGCCAGCAGGTCACAGGGAGATAATTCACCCCTCCACTTT.

The chain links TRBV4-2 to TRBJ2-7, with a weak D call TRBD2 (6 bases). The CDR3 runs to 14 residues. V lost 6 bases to trimming and J lost 7 bases, with 19 bases between them. CDR1 is LGHNA and CDR2 is YNFKEQ in the germline V gene. The chain's CDR3 is CASSRAGVEGEQYF. CDR3 coding DNA: TGTGCCAGCAGTCGGGCCGGGGTGGAGGGGGAGCAGTACTTC.

The J gene is TRBJ2-5, the V gene TRBV15; a weak D match, TRBD1 (6 bases). CDR1 and CDR2 (germline): LNHNV, YYDKDF (reference sequence). The CDR3 has 16 amino acids. Trimming removed 1 base from V and 3 bases from J, with 15 bases in between. The CDR3, as DNA: TGTGCCACCAGCAGAGGAGGCTACAGGGCTGAAGAGACCCAGTACTTC. Its translation is CATSRGGYRAEETQYF.

In its sample, this clone was seen once. The rearrangement uses TRBV9 and TRBJ2-3; D unclear. V lost 3 bases and J lost 2, with 19 bases in between. The CDR3 runs to 17 residues. Germline V gene sequence: CDR1 SGDLS, CDR2 YYNGEE. The CDR3 DNA follows: TGTGCCAGCAGCGGAACGGTAGCAGATCCTAACACAGATACGCAGTATTTT. It is translated as CASSGTVADPNTDTQYF.

The rearrangement links TRBV4-1 to TRBJ2-3, with D unclear. From germline, CDR1 is MGHRA and CDR2 YSYEKL. The CDR3 length is 15 residues. Trimming pared 0 bases from V and 2 bases from J, leaving 9 bases between. CDR3 in amino acids: CASSQEGVDTDTQYF. The CDR3, as DNA: TGCGCCAGCAGCCAAGAAGGAGTGGACACAGATACGCAGTATTTT.

The chain links TRBV5-1 to TRBJ2-3; 10 bases line up with TRBD2. Germline V CDR1 and CDR2: SGHRS, YFSETQ. Trimming at V came to 3 bases and at J to 5 bases, leaving 15 bases not matched to a gene. The CDR3 extends over 18 amino acids. CDR3 loop: CASSSPPGLAISGDTQYF. The CDR3 DNA reads TGCGCCAGCAGCTCACCCCCGGGACTAGCGATCTCCGGAGATACGCAGTATTTT.

The V call is TRBV5-1, the J call TRBJ2-3; TRBD2 aligns across 8 bases. Germline lookup yields CDR1 SGHRS and CDR2 YFSETQ. Trimming at V came to 1 base and at J to 5 bases, leaving 9 bases not matched to a gene. The CDR3 has 16 residues. DNA for the CDR3: TGCGCCAGCAGCTTGTCTACGGGGGGGCGGGGAGATACGCAGTATTTT. It yields the protein CASSLSTGGRGDTQYF. Filled out from reference TRBV5-1 and TRBJ2-3, the complete variable domain reads KAGVTQTPRYLIKTRGQQVTLSCSPISGHRSVSWYQQTPGQGLQFLFEYFSETQRNKGNFPGRFSGRQFSNSRSEMNVSTLELGDSALYLCASSLSTGGRGDTQYFGPGTRLTVL.